This is a list of T cell receptor beta chains from one sample in a study of T cell responses to AZD1222 COVID-19 vaccine. TCRdb keeps only in-frame clones here, not all; method: immunoSEQ multiplex PCR. The table includes approximately 150,000 clones, 85% to 90% detected once. The input for sequencing was peripheral blood, taken on day 0 of AZD1222 vaccination. These receptor sequences come from an adult in good health. CDR3s include the opening cysteine and the closing phenylalanine or tryptophan. D genes are given only for firm matches. Rows may omit the clone size; those that give it use once, few, many or a size class.

cdr3_length j_call d_call v_call clone_size cdr3_nt cdr3_aa
15 TRBJ2-5 TRBD2 TRBV11-2 once TGTGCCAGCAGCCTAGGCCCGGGGGGCCAAGAGACCCAGTACTTC CASSLGPGGQETQYF
13 TRBJ2-1 NA TRBV6-6 NA TGTGCCAGCAGTTACTGGTCGGGTGTTGAGCAGTTCTTC CASSYWSGVEQFF
14 TRBJ2-5 NA TRBV7-9 NA TGTGCCAGCAGCTCGACCGGAGGGAGAGAGACCCAGTACTTC CASSSTGGRETQYF
14 TRBJ1-5 TRBD1 TRBV10-3 NA TGTGCCATCAGCGGGACAGGTCGCAATCAGCCCCAGCATTTT CAISGTGRNQPQHF
17 TRBJ1-2 TRBD1 TRBV28 NA TGTGCCAGCAGATTAACAGGGGGCAATATCGGAAACTATGGCTACACCTTC CASRLTGGNIGNYGYTF
11 TRBJ2-2 NA TRBV10-1 NA TGCGCCAGCAGCCGGGGGATCGAGCTGTTTTTT CASSRGIELFF
15 TRBJ1-1 TRBD1 TRBV6-5 NA TGTGCCAGCAGTTTTACGACAGGGACCAACACTGAAGCTTTCTTT CASSFTTGTNTEAFF
15 TRBJ1-3 NA TRBV5-1 NA TGCGCCTCGTCGGCAGGCCTTAGCTCTGGAAACACCATATATTTT CASSAGLSSGNTIYF
16 TRBJ2-1 NA TRBV5-4 NA TGTGCCAGCAGCTTAACCGGAACCAGCTCCTACAATGAGCAGTTCTTC CASSLTGTSSYNEQFF
13 TRBJ2-5 NA TRBV15 NA TGTGCCACCAGCAGCCACAGGGAAAAGACCCAGTACTTC CATSSHREKTQYF
15 TRBJ2-1 TRBD2 TRBV11-2 once TGTGCCAGCAGCCCGATGACTAGCGGCCCCAATGAGCAGTTCTTC CASSPMTSGPNEQFF
14 TRBJ2-1 NA TRBV5-1 NA TGCGCCAGCAGCCAACTAGGGGGGGTCAATGAGCAGTTCTTC CASSQLGGVNEQFF
15 TRBJ2-1 NA TRBV7-3 few TGTGCCAGCAGACTGGAGGGGGGCGCCACCAATGAGCAGTTCTTC CASRLEGGATNEQFF
15 TRBJ2-3 NA TRBV11-3 NA TGTGCCAGCAGCCCCGGGAACAATGTGAGAGATACGCAGTATTTT CASSPGNNVRDTQYF
16 TRBJ2-6 TRBD1 TRBV5-1 NA TGCGCCAGCAGCCGGGGACAGGGGTCTGGGGCCAACGTCCTGACTTTC CASSRGQGSGANVLTF
15 TRBJ1-2 NA TRBV28 NA TGTGCCAGCAGTTTATCCCTCCAGGGGTACTATGGCTACACCTTC CASSLSLQGYYGYTF
15 TRBJ2-2 NA TRBV4-3 NA TGCGCCAGCAGTTTAAGTCGAGGGAACACCGGGGAGCTGTTTTTT CASSLSRGNTGELFF
11 TRBJ1-1 NA TRBV19 NA TGTGCCAGTAGTATATCTGCGGAAGCTTTCTTT CASSISAEAFF
12 TRBJ1-6 NA TRBV7-9 NA TGTGTTTGGGGCAGCCCCAATTCACCCCTCCACTTT CVWGSPNSPLHF
15 TRBJ2-1 TRBD2 TRBV27 NA TGTGCCAGCAGTTTCGGACTAGCGGGAGCCGATGAGCAGTTCTTC CASSFGLAGADEQFF
18 TRBJ2-3 TRBD2 TRBV5-1 once TGCGCCAGCAGCTTGTGGTCAACTAGCGGGGGTAACACAGATACGCAGTATTTT CASSLWSTSGGNTDTQYF
14 TRBJ2-2 NA TRBV7-9 NA TGTGCCAGCAGCTTAATGGGTTCCACCGGGGAGCTGTTTTTT CASSLMGSTGELFF
13 TRBJ1-2 NA TRBV28 NA TGTGCCAGCAGAGGACCGTCTAACTATGGCTACACCTTC CASRGPSNYGYTF
14 TRBJ1-1 NA TRBV14 few TGTGCCAGCAGCCAAGATCTAACCGGGACTGAAGCTTTCTTT CASSQDLTGTEAFF
18 TRBJ2-2 TRBD2 TRBV5-1 NA TGCGCCAGCAGCTCAAGGACTAGCGGGGGGGCTACCCCCGGGGAGCTGTTTTTT CASSSRTSGGATPGELFF
15 TRBJ1-6 TRBD1 TRBV4-1 NA TGCGCCAGCAGCCAAGGACAGGGAATGGAATCACCCCTCCACTTT CASSQGQGMESPLHF
14 TRBJ1-1 NA TRBV19 NA TGTGCCAGTAGTACCACAGGGTTAAACACTGAAGCTTTCTTT CASSTTGLNTEAFF
16 TRBJ2-2 NA TRBV6-4 NA TGTGCCAGCAGCGTTGGGAGCGGGACATTCACCGGGGAGCTGTTTTTT CASSVGSGTFTGELFF
15 TRBJ1-2 NA TRBV10-3 once TGTGCCATCAGTGAAAACGGGTTAGCTAACTATGGCTACACCTTC CAISENGLANYGYTF
14 TRBJ2-1 NA TRBV27 NA TGTGCCAGCAGTATCGGACAGGGAGGGGGAGAGCAGTTCTTC CASSIGQGGGEQFF
14 TRBJ1-1 NA TRBV7-9 NA TGTGCCAGCAGCCCCCTCAGGGAGAACACTGAAGCTTTCTTT CASSPLRENTEAFF
18 TRBJ2-1 TRBD2 TRBV19 NA TGTGCCAGTAAGAAGAAGTCGTTCGGGACTAACCTATACAATGAGCAGTTCTTC CASKKKSFGTNLYNEQFF
17 TRBJ2-6 TRBD1 TRBV7-9 once TGTGCCAGCAGCTCAAGACAGGGGGCGCCCGGGGCCAACGTCCTGACTTTC CASSSRQGAPGANVLTF
17 TRBJ1-1 NA TRBV14 few TGTGCCAGCAGCAACACGATGCAGCGGGTTTCGAGCACTGAAGCTTTCTTT CASSNTMQRVSSTEAFF
14 TRBJ1-2 TRBD1 TRBV27 NA TGTGCCAGCAGTTTAAAAGGGACAGGGAATGGCTACACCTTC CASSLKGTGNGYTF
15 TRBJ1-1 NA TRBV27 NA TGTGCCAGCAGCCCCGGCGGGGTACTGAACACTGAAGCTTTCTTT CASSPGGVLNTEAFF
12 TRBJ1-1 NA TRBV7-9 NA TGTGCCAGCAGCTTAATCGAGACTGAAGCTTTCTTT CASSLIETEAFF